Sequencing of this TCR beta chain was carried out in a study of blood T cell repertoires in COVID-19. Study-wide context: Sample material is recorded as cDNA or gDNA derived from T cells, B-cell-depleted T cells, or PBMCs.

This CDR3 spans 14 amino acids. V lost 2 bases and J 7 bases, leaving 14 bases between the germline ends. In germline, CDR1 is LGHDT, CDR2 YNNKEL (reference sequence). In the original workflow: Reference gene primers were amplified, and this amplification served to estimate nucleated cell counts. Data came from immunoSEQ multiplex PCR; TCRdb stores just in-frame clones and leaves some out. That table gives V, J and clone size, and the DNA gave D and trimming. This repertoire shows roughly 70,000 clones, roughly 75% found once; its top ten account for about a tenth. This sequence joins TRBV3-1 (or the pseudogene TRBV3-2) and TRBJ1-1; D is ambiguous. Sequenced: peripheral blood. This receptor was taken from a human donor in a cohort sampled during active COVID-19. The CDR3 reads CASSQTQVVGEAFF. CDR3 nucleotides: TGTGCCAGCAGCCAAACTCAGGTTGTAGGTGAAGCTTTCTTT.